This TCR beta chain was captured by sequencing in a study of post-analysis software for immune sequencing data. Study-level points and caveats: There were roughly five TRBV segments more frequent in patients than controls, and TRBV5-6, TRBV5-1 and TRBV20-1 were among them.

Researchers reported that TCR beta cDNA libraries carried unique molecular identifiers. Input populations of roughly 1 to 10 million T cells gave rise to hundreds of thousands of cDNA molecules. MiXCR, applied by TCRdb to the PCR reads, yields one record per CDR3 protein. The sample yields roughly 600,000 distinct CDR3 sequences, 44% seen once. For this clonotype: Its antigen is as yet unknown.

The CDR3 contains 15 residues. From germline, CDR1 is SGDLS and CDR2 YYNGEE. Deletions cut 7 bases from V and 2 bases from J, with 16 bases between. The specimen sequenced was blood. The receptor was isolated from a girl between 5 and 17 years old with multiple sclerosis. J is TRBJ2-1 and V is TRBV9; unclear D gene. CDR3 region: CASGPSSAPYNEQFF. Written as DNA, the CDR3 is TGTGCCAGCGGCCCGTCTTCTGCCCCCTACAATGAGCAGTTCTTC.